One sample yielded the 28 T cell receptor beta chains listed below, sequenced in a study of identical twins. TCRdb fed the 5' RACE reads into MiXCR, producing one record per CDR3 protein. The repertoire holds 700,000 to 950,000 distinct CDR3 sequences, with roughly an eighth as singletons. The sample also formed part of further work on yellow fever vaccine responses in identical twins.

The sample comprised PBMCs. These receptors originate from a woman aged 18-29 years in good health.

This clonotype was counted a few times. The CDR3 here is CASRPSEDTQYF. The CDR3 coding sequence is TGTGCCAGCAGGCCCTCGGAAGATACGCAGTATTTT. The chain links TRBV7-8 to TRBJ2-3; no reliable D call. The CDR3 contains 12 residues. Trimming shortened V by 6 bases and J by 5 bases, and 9 bases separated the two germline ends. The germline CDR1 and CDR2 sequences are SGHVS and FQNEAQ.

V and J are TRBV7-7 and TRBJ2-2, with no clear D. The CDR3 totals 13 residues. The V gene lost 4 bases and the J gene lost 3 bases, with 6 bases spanning the gap. Germline loops: CDR1 SSHAT, CDR2 FNYEAQ (reference sequence). CDR3 sequence (DNA): TGTGCCAGCAGCTCCTTATACACCGGGGAGCTGTTTTTT. It translates to CASSSLYTGELFF. Looking up the rest from reference TRBV7-7 and TRBJ2-2 gives the full variable domain: GAGVSQSPRYKVTKRGQDVTLRCDPISSHATLYWYQQALGQGPEFLTYFNYEAQPDKSGLPSDRFSAERPEGSISTLTIQRTEQRDSAMYRCASSSLYTGELFFGEGSRLTVL.

This clonotype was recorded at least ten times. V usage is TRBV5-1 and J usage is TRBJ2-1; D not certain. The V end lost 0 bases, the J end lost 0 bases, and 7 bases lay between the germline ends. Germline V gives CDR1 SGHRS, CDR2 YFSETQ. The CDR3 length is 15 residues. The CDR3 sequence is CASSLVLGSYNEQFF. CDR3 DNA: TGCGCCAGCAGCTTGGTCCTAGGCTCCTACAATGAGCAGTTCTTC. Looking up the rest from reference TRBV5-1 and TRBJ2-1 gives the full variable domain: KAGVTQTPRYLIKTRGQQVTLSCSPISGHRSVSWYQQTPGQGLQFLFEYFSETQRNKGNFPGRFSGRQFSNSRSEMNVSTLELGDSALYLCASSLVLGSYNEQFFGPGTRLTVL.

This clonotype came up many times. The gene calls are TRBV5-1 and TRBJ2-1; D is ambiguous. CDR1 and CDR2 (germline): SGHRS, YFSETQ. CDR3 length: 15 residues. The germline V and J ends were trimmed by 5 bases and 0 bases, with 12 bases remaining between them. The CDR3 DNA reads as TGCGCCAGCAGTCCCACACCCGGCTCCTACAATGAGCAGTTCTTC. It translates to CASSPTPGSYNEQFF.

The chain combines TRBV5-1 with TRBJ2-2, with unresolved D. Trimming shortened V by 3 bases and J by 1 base, and 7 bases separated the two germline ends. Looked up from germline, CDR1 is SGHRS and CDR2 is YFSETQ. CDR3 length: 14 amino acids. The CDR3: CASSSGWNTGELFF. CDR3 in DNA: TGCGCCAGCAGCTCAGGATGGAACACCGGGGAGCTGTTTTTT.

V and J are TRBV10-3 and TRBJ2-3; 7 positions agree with TRBD2. The CDR3 runs 13 residues. With V trimmed by 11 bases and J by 0 bases, 5 bases remained unmatched. Per the germline V gene, CDR1 is ENHRY and CDR2 is SYGVKD. The CDR3 loop is CAGREGSTDTQYF. For the CDR3, the DNA is TGTGCCGGAAGGGAGGGGAGCACAGATACGCAGTATTTT.

This clonotype was counted between two and nine times. The chain employs TRBV11-2 and TRBJ1-3; 9 bases are a match to TRBD1. The ends lost 8 bases at V and 2 bases at J; junction bases unmatched: 7. The CDR3 length is 15 residues. CDR1 and CDR2 (germline): SGHAT, FQNNGV. CDR3 in DNA: TGTGCCAGCGGACCGGGACAGGGCACTGGAAACACCATATATTTT. Its translation: CASGPGQGTGNTIYF. Full variable domain (outside the CDR3, taken from reference TRBV11-2 and TRBJ1-3): EAGVAQSPRYKIIEKRQSVAFWCNPISGHATLYWYQQILGQGPKLLIQFQNNGVVDDSQLPKDRFSAERLKGVDSTLKIQPAKLEDSAVYLCASGPGQGTGNTIYFGEGSWLTVV.

This clonotype was counted many times. J is TRBJ2-1 and V is TRBV4-1; TRBD1 matches 7 bases. The germline V gene has CDR1 MGHRA and CDR2 YSYEKL. With V trimmed by 4 bases and J by 5 bases, 5 bases remained unmatched. This CDR3 comprises 14 residues. CDR3 nucleotide sequence: TGCGCCAGCAGCCCTACCCAGGGGGACAATGAGCAGTTCTTC. Its protein is CASSPTQGDNEQFF.

This clonotype was detected only a few times. The gene calls are TRBV7-2 and TRBJ1-1, with TRBD1 matching 7 bases. The CDR3 covers 15 residues. CDR1 and CDR2 (germline): SGHTA, FQGNSA. Losses at the gene ends were 6 bases for V and 3 bases for J; bases not matched to a gene: 10. CDR3 DNA: TGTGCCAGCAGTCGGGGAGGGGGCGCCTACACTGAAGCTTTCTTT. It yields the protein CASSRGGGAYTEAFF.

This clonotype has a count of ten or more. The DNA of the CDR3 is TGCGCCAGCAGCTGGACGCGGAACACCGGGGAGCTGTTTTTT. Encoded protein: CASSWTRNTGELFF. The J gene is TRBJ2-2, the V gene TRBV5-1; no clear D. The CDR3 covers 14 residues. V lost 3 bases and J lost 1, with 7 bases in between. Germline V gene data show CDR1 as SGHRS and CDR2 as YFSETQ.

This rearrangement joins TRBV27 to TRBJ1-4; 8 nucleotides agree with TRBD1. V shed 6 bases and J 8 bases; nucleotides not matched to a gene: 8. Germline assignment: CDR1 MNHEY and CDR2 SMNVEV (reference sequence). CDR3 length: 14 residues. CDR3 coding DNA: TGTGCCAGCAGGCCCTACAGGGGGAACGAAAAACTGTTTTTT. This translates into CASRPYRGNEKLFF.

This clonotype was detected only once. This chain uses TRBV6-1 with TRBJ2-1; possibly TRBD2 for D (5 bases). V lost 2 bases, J lost 10 bases, and 6 bases lay in between. Germline V gene lookup returns CDR1 MNHNS and CDR2 SASEGT. The CDR3 covers 11 residues. Here the CDR3 DNA reads TGTGCCAGCAGTGAACAGCGGGAGCAGTTCTTC. Amino acid sequence: CASSEQREQFF.

This clonotype was recorded at least ten times. The chain carries TRBV27 and TRBJ1-4; D is uncertain. With 2 bases removed from V and 4 bases from J, the gap between germline ends came to 11 bases. CDR3 length: 15 residues. Germline values: CDR1 MNHEY, CDR2 SMNVEV (reference sequence). This CDR3 is CASSLRQAYNEKLFF. The CDR3 coding sequence is TGTGCCAGCAGTTTACGGCAGGCCTATAATGAAAAACTGTTTTTT.

This chain links TRBV10-2 with TRBJ1-4, with D possibly being TRBD1 (6 bases). The CDR3 runs to 14 residues. The V and J ends lost 6 bases and 6 bases respectively, with 14 bases between them. Germline V gene sequence: CDR1 WSHSY, CDR2 SAAADI. In nucleotides, the CDR3 is TGCGCCAGCAGCTTCCGGGACATAGATGAAAAACTGTTTTTT. It specifies CASSFRDIDEKLFF.

The sample holds a few counts of this clonotype. The V call is TRBV11-2, the J call TRBJ2-1; 13 bases match TRBD2. This CDR3 contains 15 residues. The trim removed 5 bases at V and 6 bases at J, leaving 4 bases unmatched. CDR1 and CDR2 from the germline V gene are SGHAT and FQNNGV. CDR3 DNA sequence: TGTGCCAGCAGCCATACTAGCGGGAGGGCCAATGAGCAGTTCTTC. It yields the protein CASSHTSGRANEQFF.

This chain links TRBV6-2 or TRBV6-3 with TRBJ2-7; weak D call: TRBD1 (6 bases). This CDR3 has 13 amino acids. Trimming shortened V by 3 bases and J by 4 bases, and 10 bases separated the two germline ends. CDR1 and CDR2 from the germline V gene are MNHEY and SVGEGT. The DNA for the CDR3 is TGTGCCAGCAGTTATTTGGGGGCGTACGAGCAGTACGTC. Translated, it gives CASSYLGAYEQYV.

This clonotype occurred a few times. The chain has TRBV20-1 and TRBJ2-2; 12 bases line up with TRBD2. Germline V CDR1 and CDR2: DFQATT, SNEGSKA (reference sequence). The J segment lost 8 bases and the V segment lost 3 bases, leaving 7 bases of the junction unmatched. The CDR3 consists of 15 residues. The DNA for the CDR3 is TGCAGTGCTAGCGGACTAGCGGGACTATCTGGGGAGCTGTTTTTT. Its protein product is CSASGLAGLSGELFF.

The genes are TRBV6-1 and TRBJ2-2; D may match TRBD1 or TRBD2 (6 bases each). V dropped 8 bases and J dropped 7 bases, with 26 bases sitting between them. Germline CDR1 MNHNS, CDR2 SASEGT. This CDR3 comprises 17 residues. Here the CDR3 reads CASENTGQIWEVGELFF. CDR3 bases: TGTGCCAGCGAGAACACCGGACAGATATGGGAGGTCGGGGAGCTGTTTTTT.

This clonotype occurred a few times. CDR3 protein: CAISERGTGGWTGELFF. The CDR3 nucleotides read TGTGCCATCAGTGAGCGAGGGACAGGGGGCTGGACCGGGGAGCTGTTTTTT. The rearrangement joins TRBV10-3 to TRBJ2-2; TRBD1 agrees at 12 bases. With 2 bases clipped from V and 5 bases from J, the junction kept 6 bases outside the gene matches. The CDR3 loop spans 17 amino acids. Germline CDR1 ENHRY, CDR2 SYGVKD.

The chain uses TRBV6-4 and TRBJ1-1, with D unclear. Germline V gene data show CDR1 as MRHNA and CDR2 as SNTAGT. Trimming took off 2 bases at V and 7 bases at J, with 5 bases between the two ends. The CDR3 extends over 11 amino acids. In nucleotides, the CDR3 is TGTGCCAGCAGTGACGGGGTTGAAGCTTTCTTT. Protein sequence: CASSDGVEAFF.

The rearrangement uses TRBV12-3 or TRBV12-4 and TRBJ2-7; D call uncertain. The CDR3 is 13 amino acids. With 6 bases removed from V and 5 bases from J, the gap between germline ends came to 14 bases. CDR3 in amino acids: CASSPLWTDEQYF. The CDR3, as DNA: TGTGCCAGCAGCCCCTTATGGACCGACGAGCAGTACTTC.

This chain links TRBV7-9 with TRBJ1-2, with D perhaps matching TRBD1 (6 bases). V gave up 5 bases and J gave up 8 bases, with 15 bases separating them. Germline lookup yields CDR1 SEHNR and CDR2 FQNEAQ (reference sequence). The CDR3 is made up of 13 amino acids. In nucleotides, the CDR3 is TGTGCCAGCAGCACACAGGGTTATGGCGGCTACACCTTC. Encoded protein: CASSTQGYGGYTF.

The CDR3 region has the DNA TGCAGTGCTAGCCACTCAGGGAGGGCCTTCAATCAGCCCCAGCATTTT. It codes for CSASHSGRAFNQPQHF. The chain recombines TRBV20-1 with TRBJ1-5; maybe TRBD1 (5 bases). Germline lookup yields CDR1 DFQATT and CDR2 SNEGSKA (reference sequence). Trimming took off 3 bases at V and 3 bases at J, with 18 bases between the two ends. The CDR3 loop spans 16 amino acids.

The gene calls are TRBV29-1 and TRBJ2-1, with D perhaps TRBD2 (5 bases). Germline-derived CDR1 and CDR2 are SQVTM and ANQGSEA. The CDR3 extends over 13 amino acids. V was shortened by 4 bases and J by 7 bases, with 14 bases between the two germline ends. CDR3 bases: TGCAGCGTTGTGCGGGCGGGTAGGAATGAGCAGTTCTTC. Translating it yields CSVVRAGRNEQFF.

The chain has TRBV27 and TRBJ1-2, with 7 bases identical to TRBD1. This CDR3 has 13 amino acids. The V and J ends lost 3 bases and 8 bases, in that order; junction bases with no gene match: 6. The germline V gene encodes CDR1 MNHEY and CDR2 SMNVEV (reference sequence). CDR3 nucleotides: TGTGCCAGCAGTTTTGCAGGGGGGGAAGGCTACACCTTC. It translates to CASSFAGGEGYTF.

The chain has TRBV28 and TRBJ2-7; D is undetermined. The CDR3 is 11 amino acids. Germline-derived CDR1 and CDR2 are MDHEN and SYDVKM. V was clipped by 4 bases and J by 5 bases, with 6 bases between them. CDR3 sequence reads: CASSWADEQYF. As DNA, the CDR3 is TGTGCCAGCAGTTGGGCGGACGAGCAGTACTTC.

The table lists this clonotype with a few counts. The J gene is TRBJ2-5, the V gene TRBV6-1, with 11 bases matching TRBD1. V lost 6 bases, J lost 5 bases, and 8 bases stayed unmatched. The germline CDR1 and CDR2 sequences are MNHNS and SASEGT. The CDR3 is 15 amino acids. The CDR3 region is CASSLGQGAGETQYF. The DNA for the CDR3 is TGTGCCAGCAGCCTAGGACAGGGGGCCGGGGAGACCCAGTACTTC.

The chain joins TRBV7-6 to TRBJ1-1; TRBD1 might be the D (5 bases). The CDR3 runs 15 residues. Germline CDR1 is SGHVS and CDR2 is FNYEAQ. V was pared by 5 bases and J by 4 bases, with 17 bases between. CDR3 in amino acids: CASSARADTPTEAFF. CDR3 nucleotide sequence: TGTGCCAGCAGCGCCCGCGCGGACACCCCCACTGAAGCTTTCTTT.